This passage covers 14 T cell receptor beta chains from one sample sequenced in a study of T cells in women clearing cervical HPV infection. TCRdb's copy holds only in-frame clones and misses some; the assay was immunoSEQ multiplex PCR. The sample totals about 14,000 clones. Sequenced: blood buffy coat. Every receptor here comes from a woman aged 18 to 75 with a cervical HPV16 infection that either progressed to CIN3+ or cleared (not recorded which).

About this clone: The CDR3 end falls 3 residues outside the read, so it is completed with the germline J gene. This chain joins TRBV2 and TRBJ2-4, with TRBD1 matching 9 bases. The CDR3 spans 15 residues. The V gene's germline CDR1 is SNHLY and CDR2 FYNNEI. The CDR3 is CASRQGQGSNQPQYF. Incomplete CDR3 DNA: TGTGCCAGCAGGCAGGGACAGGGTAGCAATCAGCCT. Full variable domain (missing parts from reference TRBV2 and TRBJ2-4): EPEVTQTPSHQVTQMGQEVILRCVPISNHLYFYWYRQILGQKVEFLVSFYNNEISEKSEIFDDQFSVERPDGSNFTLKIRSTKLEDSAMYFCASRQGQGSNQPQYFGAGTRLSVL.

Points on this clone: The CDR3 end falls 3 residues outside the read, so it is completed with the germline J gene. The chain has TRBV23-1 and TRBJ1-2, with 9 bases aligning to TRBD1. TRBV23-1 is given ORF status, its function remaining uncertain. The CDR3 covers 18 residues. The CDR3 loop is CASSEPVTGGCPFYDYTF. CDR3 bases read: TGCGCCAGCAGTGAGCCCGTTACAGGGGGCTGTCCGTTCTACGAC.

Turning to this clone: The CDR3 goes on 3 residues after the read ends, and that part is filled in from the germline J gene. The rearrangement joins TRBV18 to TRBJ1-4, with 10 positions matching TRBD1. Per the germline V gene, CDR1 is KGHSH and CDR2 is LQKENI. The CDR3 contains 16 residues. Trimming took 4 bases from V and 7 from J; bases not matched to a gene: 9. The part of the CDR3 DNA that was read is TGTGCCAGCTCACATACTTGGACAGGGGGGGCTGAAAAA. It encodes CASSHTWTGGAEK. The full CDR3 sequence reads CASSHTWTGGAEKLFF.

A word on this clone: The DNA ends 3 residues before the CDR3 does, and the rest of the CDR3 is filled in from the germline J gene. The V and J genes are TRBV5-6 and TRBJ1-1; tentatively, D is TRBD1 (6 bases). The length of the CDR3 is 13 residues. Germline lookup yields CDR1 SGHDT and CDR2 YYEEEE. Trimming removed 5 bases at V and 3 bases at J, with 11 bases between. CDR3 amino acids: CASRTRGHTEAFF. Incomplete CDR3 DNA: TGTGCCAGCAGGACCAGGGGTCACACTGAA.

About this clone itself: With the read ending 3 residues before the CDR3 end, the germline J gene is used to fill in that end. The chain is built from TRBV19 and TRBJ2-5; D is perhaps TRBD1 (5 bases). Trimming cost V 5 bases and J 5 bases, with 9 bases left between them. The CDR3 has 12 amino acids. Looked up from germline, CDR1 is LNHDA and CDR2 is SQIVND (reference sequence). The covered CDR3 bases are TGTGCCAGTAGTCAGGGCACTGAGACC. Amino acid sequence: CASSQGTET. The full CDR3 reads CASSQGTETQYF.

This clone registers medium-sized by frequency. The CDR3: CATLLIESATDTQYF. The DNA read from the CDR3 is TGTGCCACCTTGCTCATAGAATCAGCGACAGATACG. The gene calls are TRBV6-2 or TRBV6-3 and TRBJ2-3; D remains ambiguous. The read falls 3 residues short of the CDR3 end, and the missing part is taken from the germline J gene. V was cut by 10 bases and J by 3 bases, with 20 bases left in between. Germline-derived CDR1 and CDR2 are MNHEY and SVGEGT. The CDR3 runs to 15 residues.

Points on this clone: The missing CDR3 end, 3 residues past where the read stops, is filled in from the germline J gene. J is TRBJ1-5 and V is TRBV27; 8 nucleotides line up with TRBD1. V lost 5 bases and J lost 4; bases outside the gene matches: 7. The germline V gene encodes CDR1 MNHEY and CDR2 SMNVEV (reference sequence). This CDR3 is built from 15 residues. The sequenced part of the CDR3 DNA is TGTGCCAGCAGTCCAACTTACAGGGGGAATCAGCCC. It yields the protein CASSPTYRGNQP. In full, the CDR3 is CASSPTYRGNQPQHF.

About this clone: The read stops 3 residues short of the end of the CDR3; the missing end is completed from the germline J gene. The chain has TRBV13 and TRBJ1-2; tentatively, D is TRBD1 (5 bases). Germline V lookup: CDR1 PRHDT, CDR2 FYEKMQ (reference sequence). CDR3 size: 18 residues. V was clipped by 6 bases and J by 4 bases, with 27 bases between them. The sequenced CDR3 bases are TGTGCCAGCAGTACAAATCGGCAGGGATTTTCTCTGGCCTATGGC. It translates to CASSTNRQGFSLAYG. The full CDR3 reads CASSTNRQGFSLAYGYTF.

Worth noting for this clone: The DNA ends 3 residues before the CDR3 does, and the rest of the CDR3 is filled in from the germline J gene. The genes are TRBV7-9 and TRBJ2-6; no clear D. Germline CDR1 SEHNR, CDR2 FQNEAQ (reference sequence). The CDR3 totals 14 residues. The V and J ends lost 4 bases and 3 bases respectively, with 7 bases between them. This CDR3 is CASSYSYGANVLTF. CDR3 DNA, as far as it was read: TGTGCCAGCAGCTATAGTTATGGGGCCAACGTC.

Note on this clone: The read stops 3 residues short of the end of the CDR3; the missing end is completed from the germline J gene. This rearrangement joins TRBV5-5 to TRBJ1-1, with TRBD1 matching 8 bases. This CDR3 is 15 amino acids long. Per germline, CDR1 SGHKS and CDR2 YYEKEE (reference sequence). V shed 6 bases, J shed 0 bases, and the junction held 7 bases outside the gene matches. The CDR3 spells CASTIRQGMNTEAFF. Partial CDR3 DNA: TGTGCCAGCACCATTAGACAGGGGATGAACACTGAA.

Concerning this clone itself: The read comes to an end 3 residues before the CDR3 does, leaving the germline J gene to fill in the end. The V call is TRBV10-3, the J call TRBJ1-2, with D unclear. Germline-derived CDR1 and CDR2 are ENHRY and SYGVKD. The CDR3 consists of 13 residues. Trimming took off 3 bases at V and 1 base at J, with 6 bases between the two ends. Here the CDR3 reads CAISDVSNYGYTF. The CDR3 bases that were read are TGTGCCATCAGTGATGTCAGTAACTATGGC.

Concerning this clone: The CDR3 end is not reached by the read, which stops 3 residues before it; the germline J gene fills it in. The chain combines TRBV5-1 with TRBJ2-7, with 9 bases that match TRBD1. This CDR3 is 16 amino acids long. Trimming cost V 0 bases and J 3 bases; bases outside gene matches: 7. The germline V gene encodes CDR1 SGHRS and CDR2 YFSETQ. CDR3: CASSLEAGTGSYEQYF. CDR3 bases read: TGCGCCAGCAGCTTGGAAGCGGGGACAGGGAGCTACGAG.

The CDR3: CASSPREQGTYDYTF. The part of the CDR3 DNA that was read is TGTGCCAGCTCACCACGGGAACAGGGCACCTACGAC. V gene TRBV18 combines with J gene TRBJ1-2; a weak D match, TRBD1 (6 bases). The read halts 3 residues ahead of the CDR3 end, with the missing end drawn from the germline J gene. The CDR3 is made up of 15 amino acids. Germline V gives CDR1 KGHSH, CDR2 LQKENI. Using reference TRBV18 and TRBJ1-2 for the parts outside the CDR3, the full variable domain is NAGVMQNPRHLVRRRGQEARLRCSPMKGHSHVYWYRQLPEEGLKFMVYLQKENIIDESGMPKERFSAEFPKEGPSILRIQQVVRGDSAAYFCASSPREQGTYDYTFGSGTRLTVV.

CDR3 in amino acids: CAISSGQGRLEQYF. The covered CDR3 bases are TGTGCCATCAGTTCGGGACAGGGGCGTCTCGAG. This rearrangement joins TRBV10-3 to TRBJ2-7, with TRBD1 matching 10 bases. The read finishes 3 residues shy of the CDR3 end, and the germline J gene is used to complete it. This CDR3 region has 14 residues. The junction had 7 bases not matched to a gene; V was cut back by 5 bases and J by 6 bases. Germline V gives CDR1 ENHRY, CDR2 SYGVKD.